This T cell receptor beta chain was recorded in a study of blood T cell repertoires in COVID-19. Sequencing used immunoSEQ multiplex PCR; TCRdb keeps in-frame clones, though not all of them. The table shows about 340,000 clones, with 85% to 90% occurring only once. Looked up from germline, CDR1 is SGHVS and CDR2 is FQNEAQ. V shed 1 base and J shed 5 bases, with 12 bases lying between them. CDR3 length: 15 amino acids. In its sample, this clone was seen a few times. The clonotype originates from a woman aged 70 to 79 with COVID-19, enrolled during active disease. The material sequenced was peripheral blood. This chain joins TRBV7-8 and TRBJ2-1, with D perhaps matching TRBD1 (6 bases). The CDR3 bases are TGTGCCAGCAGCTTAGAGGAGGCAGGGGACAATGAGCAGTTCTTC. It codes for CASSLEEAGDNEQFF. The full variable domain, completed using reference TRBV7-8 and TRBJ2-1, is GAGVSQSPRYKVAKRGQDVALRCDPISGHVSLFWYQQALGQGPEFLTYFQNEAQLDKSGLPSDRFFAERPEGSVSTLKIQRTQQEDSAVYLCASSLEEAGDNEQFFGPGTRLTVL.